The rows below give T cell receptor beta chains drawn from one sample of a study of blood T cells in healthy people across ages. TCRdb called the 5' RACE reads again in MiXCR, with one record for every CDR3 protein. The profile shows 850,000 to 1,300,000 distinct CDR3 sequences, 35% to 50% of them singletons. The sequenced sample was blood. Receptors originate from a woman aged 55-75 years in good health. CDR3s include the opening cysteine and the closing phenylalanine or tryptophan. The order of the fields is V gene, clone size, J gene, D gene, CDR3 DNA, CDR3 protein. D genes are given only for firm matches. Clone size appears in some rows only: once, few, many, or a class for an expanded clone.

>TRBV6-2/TRBV6-3|-|TRBJ2-1|TRBD2
TGTGCCAGCAGTAACCCGGGACTAGCGGAATGGAGCTCCTACAATGAGCAGTTCTTC
CASSNPGLAEWSSYNEQFF
>TRBV5-1|-|TRBJ2-3|-
TGCGCCAGCAGCCCATCGGAGACAGCGAGAGGCCCAGATACGCAGTATTTT
CASSPSETARGPDTQYF
>TRBV6-5|-|TRBJ2-7|TRBD2
TGTGCCAGCAGTTACTCGACTACCGCGACTAGCGGACAACTTCATGGGGGCTACGAGCAGTACTTC
CASSYSTTATSGQLHGGYEQYF
>TRBV9|-|TRBJ1-2|TRBD1
TGTGCCAGCAGCGAGGGAGGGGGCCCTAACTATGGCTACACCTTC
CASSEGGGPNYGYTF
>TRBV12-3/TRBV12-4|-|TRBJ2-1|-
TGTGCCAGCAGTTTGATAACCGGGACTGCCCAGTTCTTC
CASSLITGTAQFF
>TRBV6-5|-|TRBJ2-7|-
TGTGCCAGCGGCAGGGTGGGTCCTTACGAGCAGTACTTC
CASGRVGPYEQYF
>TRBV10-3|once|TRBJ1-1|-
TGTGCCATCAGGAATGGAGGCAGTCAGAACACTGAAGCTTTCTTT
CAIRNGGSQNTEAFF
>TRBV6-4|-|TRBJ2-3|TRBD2
TGTGCCAGCAGTCAAGGACTAGCCAGTGGAGATACGCAGTATTTT
CASSQGLASGDTQYF
>TRBV20-1|-|TRBJ1-6|-
TGCAGTGCTAGAGACACTACCGGGACTCAAGGTTCACCCCTCCACTTT
CSARDTTGTQGSPLHF
>TRBV4-2|-|TRBJ1-2|-
TGTGCCAGCAGCCAAGAAACTAACAGCCTCTATGGCTACACCTTC
CASSQETNSLYGYTF
>TRBV11-2|-|TRBJ2-1|TRBD2
TGTGCCAGCAGCTTAGTGGCCCTAGCGGTTCCCGCATCCTACAATGAGCAGTTCTTC
CASSLVALAVPASYNEQFF
>TRBV3-1|-|TRBJ2-3|TRBD2
TGTGCCAGCAGCCAAGGAAGGCCTAGCGGGAGAGGGGATACGCAGTATTTT
CASSQGRPSGRGDTQYF
>TRBV9|-|TRBJ2-5|-
TGTGCCAGCAGCGTAGCGGGAAGAGAGACCCAGTACTTC
CASSVAGRETQYF
>TRBV6-5|few|TRBJ2-5|TRBD1
TGTGCCAGCAGTAAGGGGGCATTATACCAAGAGACCCAGTACTTC
CASSKGALYQETQYF
>TRBV5-1|-|TRBJ2-1|TRBD2
TGCGCCAGCAGCTCCCCAGGGGCTAGCGGGAGTAATGAGCAGTTCTTC
CASSSPGASGSNEQFF
>TRBV20-1|many|TRBJ2-1|TRBD2
TGCAGTGCTAGATCACTAGCGGGATTAACAAATGAGCAGTTCTTC
CSARSLAGLTNEQFF
>TRBV27|-|TRBJ2-1|-
TGTGCCAGCAGGGGTATAAGGAGCTCCTACAATGAGCAGTTCTTC
CASRGIRSSYNEQFF
>TRBV6-5|-|TRBJ2-5|-
TGTGCCAGCAGTTACTCGGGGGCTACAGGAGAGACCCAGTACTTC
CASSYSGATGETQYF
>TRBV20-1|-|TRBJ2-7|TRBD1
TGCAGTGCAAGCACCGGGACAGGGGGCTCGTACGAGCAGTACTTC
CSASTGTGGSYEQYF
>TRBV20-1|-|TRBJ2-4|TRBD1
TGCAGTGCTGGAGAGAGACGTCCGACAGGGATAAACATTCAGTACTTC
CSAGERRPTGINIQYF
>TRBV20-1|-|TRBJ2-1|-
TGCAGTGCTAGAGATAGACCGACCTCCTACAATGAGCAGTTCTTC
CSARDRPTSYNEQFF
>TRBV28|-|TRBJ2-5|-
TGTGCCAGCACTCTGGGCGGAGGGGGAGGGACCCAGTACTTC
CASTLGGGGGTQYF
>TRBV7-6|once|TRBJ2-3|-
TGTGCCAGCAGCTCACAGGGTTCCCGCACAGATACGCAGTATTTT
CASSSQGSRTDTQYF
>TRBV11-2|-|TRBJ2-7|TRBD2
TGTGCCAGCAGCTTTCGGGGGACTAGCGGGAGGGTTGAGCAGTACTTC
CASSFRGTSGRVEQYF
>TRBV11-2|few|TRBJ1-2|-
TGTGCCAGCAGCTTAGTCAGGCAAAGATATGGCTACACCTTC
CASSLVRQRYGYTF